Sequencing of this TCR beta chain was carried out in a study of early T cells in non-severe SARS-CoV-2 infection. This clonotype has a count of ten or more. What it binds is not known. The CDR3 runs to 14 residues. The V and J ends lost 4 bases and 5 bases respectively, with 17 bases between them. CDR1 and CDR2 from the germline V gene are GTSNPN and SVGIG (reference sequence). Study-level points and caveats: Matches to VDJdb favored anti-spike CD8 responses and missed private and CD4 specificities.

Using its own MiXCR run on the 5' RACE reads, TCRdb lists one record per CDR3 protein. The sample consists of around 53,000 distinct CDR3 sequences, about 7.8% of them appearing once. The source material was whole blood. This receptor was identified in an adult who was a healthcare worker with PCR-confirmed SARS-CoV-2 infection or an uninfected control (not recorded which). The rearrangement uses TRBV30 and TRBJ1-2, with D possibly TRBD1 on 5 matching bases. In nucleotides, the CDR3 is TGTGCCTGGAATTCCGGGACTGGCGGATATGGCTACACCTTC. It translates to CAWNSGTGGYGYTF.